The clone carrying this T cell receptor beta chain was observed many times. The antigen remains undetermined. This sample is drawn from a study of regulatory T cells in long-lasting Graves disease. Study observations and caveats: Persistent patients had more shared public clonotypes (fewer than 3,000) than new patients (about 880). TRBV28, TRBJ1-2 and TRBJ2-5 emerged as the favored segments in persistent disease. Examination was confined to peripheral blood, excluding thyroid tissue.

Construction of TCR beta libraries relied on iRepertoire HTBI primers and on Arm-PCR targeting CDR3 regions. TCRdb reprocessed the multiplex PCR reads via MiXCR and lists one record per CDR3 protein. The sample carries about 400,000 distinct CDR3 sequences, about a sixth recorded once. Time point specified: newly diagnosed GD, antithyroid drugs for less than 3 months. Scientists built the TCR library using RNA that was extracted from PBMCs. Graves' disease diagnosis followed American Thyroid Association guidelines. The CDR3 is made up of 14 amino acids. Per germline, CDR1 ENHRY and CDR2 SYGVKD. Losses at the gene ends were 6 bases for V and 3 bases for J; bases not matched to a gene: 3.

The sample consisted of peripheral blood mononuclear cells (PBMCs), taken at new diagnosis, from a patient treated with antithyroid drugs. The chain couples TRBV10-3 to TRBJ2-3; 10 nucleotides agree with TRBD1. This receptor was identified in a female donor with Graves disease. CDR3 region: CAIRRTGGTDTQYF. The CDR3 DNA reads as TGTGCCATCAGACGGACAGGGGGGACAGATACGCAGTATTTT.